The 10 T cell receptor beta chains below were found in one sample sequenced in a study of T cells after yellow fever vaccination. MiXCR, run by TCRdb on the 5' RACE reads, gives a single entry per CDR3 protein. The sample lists roughly 320,000 distinct CDR3 sequences, about 10% occurring once. The sample in question was CD4+ T cells sorted from PBMCs, obtained 45 days after the yellow fever booster vaccination. These receptors were obtained from a young man who received the YFV17D yellow fever vaccine.

This clonotype was seen a few times. The rearrangement links TRBV12-3 or TRBV12-4 to TRBJ2-2; D assignment may be TRBD1 or TRBD2 (5 bases each). The CDR3 is 17 residues long. V was clipped by 7 bases and J by 6 bases, with 24 bases between them. The CDR3 sequence is CASTYQRRGVNPGELFF. DNA of the CDR3: TGTGCCAGCACCTACCAGAGGAGAGGGGTCAATCCCGGGGAGCTGTTTTTT.

The chain joins TRBV11-2 to TRBJ1-2; no clear D. The ends were cut back, 4 bases at V and 3 bases at J, with 9 bases in the middle. The CDR3 is 13 amino acids. Per the germline V gene, CDR1 is SGHAT and CDR2 is FQNNGV. CDR3 in DNA: TGTGCCAGCAGCTCCGGTCCATACTATGGCTACACCTTC. This sequence encodes CASSSGPYYGYTF.

This clonotype showed up just a few times. The V and J genes are TRBV20-1 and TRBJ2-1, with a tentative D call TRBD2 (7 bases). V was cut by 6 bases and J by 4 bases, with 16 bases left in between. Germline lookup yields CDR1 DFQATT and CDR2 SNEGSKA (reference sequence). CDR3 size: 14 residues. For the CDR3, the DNA is TGCAGTGCATCCCCCCGGGGGGCGTACAATGAGCAGTTCTTC. Translated: CSASPRGAYNEQFF.

This clonotype was observed a handful of times. This chain links TRBV4-3 with TRBJ2-3; no clear D. With 0 bases removed from V and 6 bases from J, the gap between germline ends came to 13 bases. The CDR3 extends over 15 amino acids. Germline CDR1 LGHNA, CDR2 YSLEER. The CDR3 protein is CASSQDPGPGDTQYF. Here the CDR3 DNA reads TGCGCCAGCAGCCAAGATCCTGGGCCTGGTGATACGCAGTATTTT.

This clonotype showed up just a few times. This chain uses TRBV10-3 with TRBJ2-3; no clear D. V was clipped by 5 bases and J by 7 bases, with 13 bases between them. Germline V gene sequence: CDR1 ENHRY, CDR2 SYGVKD. The CDR3 totals 13 residues. The CDR3 here is CAISSEDRNTQYF. The CDR3 DNA is TGTGCCATCAGTAGCGAGGACCGTAATACGCAGTATTTT.

This clonotype was counted at least ten times. V and J are TRBV7-9 and TRBJ1-2; D uncertain. Germline V gene data show CDR1 as SEHNR and CDR2 as FQNEAQ (reference sequence). CDR3 size: 11 residues. V lost 2 bases, J lost 5 bases, and 3 bases lay in between. This CDR3 reads CASSLSYGYTF. For the CDR3, the DNA is TGTGCCAGCAGCTTAAGTTATGGCTACACCTTC.

This clonotype has a count of ten or more. The chain recombines TRBV25-1 with TRBJ1-1; D remains ambiguous. This CDR3 is built from 11 residues. Trimming pared 3 bases from V and 9 bases from J, leaving 8 bases between. Germline CDR1 reads MGHDK; CDR2 reads SYGVNS. The CDR3: CASSEYRQAFF. CDR3 DNA: TGTGCCAGCAGTGAGTACAGACAAGCTTTCTTT.

The CDR3 region has the DNA TGCGCCAGCAGCCGGGGACAGGGGGCGACGAACACTGAAGCTTTCTTT. Its protein is CASSRGQGATNTEAFF. This chain links TRBV5-1 with TRBJ1-1, with 12 nucleotides matching TRBD1. The V gene end was trimmed by 4 bases and the J gene end by 1 base; junction bases not matched to a gene: 5. The CDR3 totals 16 residues. Germline assignment: CDR1 SGHRS and CDR2 YFSETQ.

This clonotype has at least ten counts. This sequence joins TRBV7-9 and TRBJ2-7, with 8 bases lining up with TRBD1. CDR1 and CDR2 (germline): SEHNR, FQNEAQ (reference sequence). Germline trimming cut 4 bases from V and 4 bases from J; bases unmatched to any gene: 12. The CDR3 consists of 16 residues. The CDR3 DNA reads as TGTGCCAGCAGCTCCCCCAATACCGGACAGGGTTACGAGCAGTACTTC. This codes for CASSSPNTGQGYEQYF.

This clonotype was detected a few times. The chain joins TRBV4-3 to TRBJ2-6, with D perhaps matching TRBD1 (6 bases). This CDR3 is built from 18 residues. V gave up 0 bases and J gave up 1 base, with 13 bases separating them. Germline lookup yields CDR1 LGHNA and CDR2 YSLEER. The CDR3, as DNA: TGCGCCAGCAGCCAAGATCGCCACAGGGTATCTGGGGCCAACGTCCTGACTTTC. Protein sequence: CASSQDRHRVSGANVLTF.